The 10 T cell receptor beta chains below come from one sample, sequenced in a study of T-cell reconstitution after alpha-beta-depleted transplantation in children. Library preparation (for TCRbeta) was performed with unique molecular identifiers. MiXCR, applied by TCRdb to the PCR reads, yields one record per CDR3 protein. The sample records a few hundred thousand distinct CDR3 sequences, 11% being singletons. The sequencing here drew on PBMCs, taken before TCRalphabeta/CD19-depleted stem cell transplant. Source of these receptors: a child less than two years old with acute myeloid leukemia, due to receive a stem cell transplant.

J is TRBJ2-3 and V is TRBV7-6; 8 bases fit TRBD2. Germline CDR1 reads SGHVS; CDR2 reads FNYEAQ. V dropped 3 bases and J dropped 1; count of bases not matched to a gene: 12. CDR3 length equals 18 residues. Here the CDR3 DNA reads TGTGCCAGCAGCTTCGCGGGAGGAGGCCTAGCGGGCACAGATACGCAGTATTTT. It specifies CASSFAGGGLAGTDTQYF.

This clonotype was seen repeatedly, ten times or more. V and J are TRBV6-2 or TRBV6-3 and TRBJ1-2; 9 nucleotides match TRBD1. The CDR3 is 15 residues long. Germline trimming cut 6 bases from V and 7 bases from J; bases unmatched to any gene: 12. Germline V gene lookup returns CDR1 MNHEY and CDR2 SVGEGT. The CDR3 sequence: CASRLDTGTGFGYTF. CDR3 sequence (DNA): TGTGCCAGCAGACTCGACACCGGGACAGGGTTTGGCTACACCTTC.

Many counts were recorded for this clonotype. The chain employs TRBV18 and TRBJ2-4; TRBD1 matches at 8 bases. Trimming took 6 bases from V and 5 from J; bases not matched to a gene: 3. The CDR3 consists of 13 residues. Germline V gene sequence: CDR1 KGHSH, CDR2 LQKENI. CDR3 region: CASSPDRENIQYF. In DNA, the CDR3 is TGTGCCAGCTCCCCGGACAGGGAAAACATTCAGTACTTC.

In this sample, this clonotype turned up many times. This chain joins TRBV20-1 and TRBJ1-1, with D hard to call. This CDR3 is built from 9 residues. Per germline, CDR1 DFQATT and CDR2 SNEGSKA (reference sequence). V lost 6 bases to trimming and J lost 11 bases, with 10 bases between them. The CDR3 sequence is CSAGTKAFF. The CDR3 DNA follows: TGCAGTGCCGGCACTAAGGCTTTCTTT.

In its sample, this clonotype was seen many times. Germline is not matched at one junction end, which may reflect a read error. V and J are TRBV3-1 and TRBJ2-1; D may be TRBD2 (5 bases). Per germline, CDR1 LGHDT and CDR2 YNNKEL (reference sequence). The CDR3 runs to 12 residues. CDR3: CASSQEYGPRVF. CDR3 coding DNA: TGTGCCAGCAGCCAAGAGTACGGCCCGCGGGTCTTC.

This clonotype was observed many times. The chain is built from TRBV18 and TRBJ1-2; D is unclear. CDR3 length: 13 amino acids. Germline lookup yields CDR1 KGHSH and CDR2 LQKENI. The CDR3 region is CASSRTENYGYTF. CDR3 bases: TGTGCTAGCAGCCGGACGGAGAACTATGGCTACACCTTC.

This clonotype was seen at least ten times. The CDR3 DNA reads TGTGCCAGCAGCTCCCCCTGGGACGGTCACTACGAGCAGTACTTC. Encoded protein: CASSSPWDGHYEQYF. The chain recombines TRBV7-2 with TRBJ2-7; D tentatively fits TRBD1 or TRBD2 (5 bases each). This CDR3 contains 15 residues. The V end lost 4 bases, the J end lost 3 bases, and 16 bases lay between the germline ends. The germline V gene has CDR1 SGHTA and CDR2 FQGNSA.

At least ten counts were recorded for this clonotype. At one end, the junction sequence differs from germline, possibly due to a read error. CDR3 residues: CASSLPRPEQYF. The CDR3 nucleotides read TGTGCTAGCAGCTTACCCAGGCCCGAGCAGTACTTC. The V gene is TRBV7-7, the J gene TRBJ2-7; D not resolved. This CDR3 has 12 residues. Per the germline V gene, CDR1 is SSHAT and CDR2 is FNYEAQ (reference sequence).

The V gene is TRBV10-3, the J gene TRBJ1-5; D might be TRBD1 (6 bases). Germline CDR1 and CDR2: ENHRY and SYGVKD. The V gene lost 0 bases and the J gene lost 15 bases, with 15 bases spanning the gap. The length of the CDR3 is 13 residues. CDR3 amino acids: CAISESSRGSLHF. The CDR3 DNA sequence: TGTGCCATCAGTGAGTCGAGCAGGGGATCATTGCATTTT.

This clonotype was seen a handful of times. The rearrangement joins TRBV5-1 to TRBJ2-5, with TRBD2 matching 8 bases. V gave up 6 bases and J gave up 4 bases; unmatched junction bases: 8. Germline CDR1 is SGHRS and CDR2 is YFSETQ. This CDR3 contains 14 residues. This CDR3 is CASTTAGGTETQYF. The DNA for the CDR3 is TGCGCCAGCACCACGGCGGGAGGAACAGAGACCCAGTACTTC.